There are a few counts of the clone carrying this T cell receptor (beta chain). In the original analysis: It was from reference gene primer amplification that nucleated cell counts were estimated. Profiled with immunoSEQ multiplex PCR; TCRdb holds only in-frame clones, not every one. V and J calls and clone size follow that table, whereas D and trimming were derived from the DNA. The sample consists of 140,000 or so clones, under 85% of them appearing once. Trimming shortened V by 4 bases and J by 6 bases, and 13 bases separated the two germline ends. The germline V gene has CDR1 SGHDN and CDR2 FVKESK. This CDR3 contains 13 residues. This record belongs to a study of blood T cell repertoires in COVID-19. Turning to the study itself: Donors in the United States, Italy and Spain gave samples during acute or convalescent COVID-19. Nucleic acid was either cDNA or gDNA, and it came from T cells, B-cell-depleted T cells, or PBMCs.

The sequence derives from a man aged 50-60 years with active or convalescent COVID-19. The rearrangement links TRBV14 to TRBJ2-7; D might be TRBD2 (5 bases). The sequencing input was peripheral blood. This CDR3 reads CASSLLQRTEQYF. The CDR3 bases are TGTGCCAGCAGCCTTTTGCAGCGGACCGAGCAGTACTTC.